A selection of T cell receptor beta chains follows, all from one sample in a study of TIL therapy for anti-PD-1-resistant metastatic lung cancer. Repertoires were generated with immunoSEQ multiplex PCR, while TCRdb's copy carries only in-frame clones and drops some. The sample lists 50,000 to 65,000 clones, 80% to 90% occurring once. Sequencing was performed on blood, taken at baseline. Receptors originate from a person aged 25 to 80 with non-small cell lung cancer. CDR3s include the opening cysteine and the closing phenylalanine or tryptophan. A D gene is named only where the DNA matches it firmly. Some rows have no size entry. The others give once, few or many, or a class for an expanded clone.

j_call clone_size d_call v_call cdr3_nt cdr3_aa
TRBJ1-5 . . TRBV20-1 TGCAGTGCTAGTGGAGGGGGAGGTCAGCCCCAGCATTTT CSASGGGGQPQHF
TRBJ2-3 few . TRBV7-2 TGTGCCAGCAGCTTAGAGGGAGATACGCAGTATTTT CASSLEGDTQYF
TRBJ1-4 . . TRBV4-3 TGCGCCAGCAGCCAAGTGGGGGGGGCGCGTGAAAAACTGTTTTTT CASSQVGGAREKLFF
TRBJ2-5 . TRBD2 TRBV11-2 TGTGCCAGCAGCTTAGAGGCACTAGCGGGCGGTCAAGAGACCCAGTACTTC CASSLEALAGGQETQYF
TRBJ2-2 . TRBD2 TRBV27 TGTGCCAGCAGGCCACTAGCGGGGAAGAACACCGGGGAGCTGTTTTTT CASRPLAGKNTGELFF
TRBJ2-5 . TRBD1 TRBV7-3 TGTGCCAGCAGCTCGGGACAGGGGGAGACCCAGTACTTC CASSSGQGETQYF
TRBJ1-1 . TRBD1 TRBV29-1 TGCAGCGTCGTCACAGGGGGCCGGGACACTGAAGCTTTCTTT CSVVTGGRDTEAFF
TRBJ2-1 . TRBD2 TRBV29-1 TGCAGCGCCAGACAGCGCGGGGGGTTCAATGAGCAGTTCTTC CSARQRGGFNEQFF
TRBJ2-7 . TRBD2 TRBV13 TGTGCCAGCAGCCCGACTAGCGGGGGCCCCAGCTCCTACGAGCAGTACTTC CASSPTSGGPSSYEQYF
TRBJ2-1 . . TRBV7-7 TGTGCTAGCAGCTTAGGGGTAGGGAATGAGCAGTTCTTC CASSLGVGNEQFF
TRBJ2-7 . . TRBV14 TGTGCCAGCAGCCAAGGTCCCAGGGGAAACGGCGAGCAGTACTTC CASSQGPRGNGEQYF
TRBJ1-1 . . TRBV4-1 TGCGCCAGCAGCCAAGTATGGGGCCTGGAAGCTTTCTTT CASSQVWGLEAFF
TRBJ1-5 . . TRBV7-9 TGTGCCAGCAGCTTAGGCGGGACACAGCCCCAGCATTTT CASSLGGTQPQHF
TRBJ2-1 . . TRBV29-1 TGCAGCGTTATCCCGGGAACCTACAATGAGCAGTTCTTC CSVIPGTYNEQFF
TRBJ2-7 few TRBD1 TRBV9 TGTGCCAGCAGCTTACAGGGGACCGCCTACGAGCAGTACTTC CASSLQGTAYEQYF
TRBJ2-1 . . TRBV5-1 TGCGCCAGCAGCTTGGAGCAGGGCTACAATGAGCAGTTCTTC CASSLEQGYNEQFF
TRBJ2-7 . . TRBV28 TGTGCCAGCAGTCTAGACGGATCCTACGAGCAGTACTTC CASSLDGSYEQYF